These 25 T cell receptor beta chains originate from one sample sequenced in a study of shared clonotypes between healthy human individuals (dated by TCRdb to 2020 to 2021). The library was obtained by the immunoSEQ multiplex PCR assay. TCRdb carries this immuneACCESS record with in-frame sequences only. Its versions omit some clonotypes, under half of them owing to an unresolved V gene in the studies checked, with the rest unexplained. The sample table holds 2 million to 2.5 million clones, of which 93% were seen once. Jointly, the top ten make up about 0.39% of the sample. Material: naive CD4+ T cells from PBMCs. Sample cell subset or site, as interpreted from the label and publication: CD45RA+ positively selected. These receptors were taken from a man younger than 35 in good health. Some clones in this sample may be carry-over from other donors' samples.

The chain is built from TRBV25-1 and TRBJ1-1; 8 bases map to TRBD1. The CDR3 runs to 15 residues. The J segment lost 4 bases and the V segment lost 3 bases, leaving 7 bases of the junction unmatched. Germline loops: CDR1 MGHDK, CDR2 SYGVNS. Written as DNA, the CDR3 is TGTGCCAGCAGTGAGGCAGGGGGCTGGGGCACTGAAGCTTTCTTT. Protein sequence: CASSEAGGWGTEAFF.

The chain carries TRBV7-2 and TRBJ2-2; D call uncertain. The germline V gene has CDR1 SGHTA and CDR2 FQGNSA. This CDR3 region has 12 residues. The V and J ends lost 4 bases and 6 bases respectively, with 6 bases between them. The CDR3 DNA reads TGTGCCAGCAGCTCGATCTCCGGGGAGCTGTTTTTT. It yields the protein CASSSISGELFF.

The chain employs TRBV7-2 and TRBJ1-3; no definite D call. The CDR3 is 15 amino acids. Trimming pared 5 bases from V and 1 base from J, leaving 12 bases between. Germline V gene data show CDR1 as SGHTA and CDR2 as FQGNSA. For the CDR3, the DNA is TGTGCCAGCAGCCTTACCCGGGGATCTGGAAACACCATATATTTT. Amino acids: CASSLTRGSGNTIYF. The full variable domain, its missing parts supplied by reference TRBV7-2 and TRBJ1-3, is GAGVSQSPSNKVTEKGKDVELRCDPISGHTALYWYRQSLGQGLEFLIYFQGNSAPDKSGLPSDRFSAERTGGSVSTLTIQRTQQEDSAVYLCASSLTRGSGNTIYFGEGSWLTVV.

A note on this clone: The junction does not match germline at one end; this may be a read error. As DNA, the CDR3 is TGTGCCAGCAGCCCAACCTCTAGGGCCAACGTCCTGACTTTC. This sequence encodes CASSPTSRANVLTF. The V gene is TRBV7-2, the J gene TRBJ2-6; unclear D gene. Germline V gene lookup returns CDR1 SGHTA and CDR2 FQGNSA. This CDR3 spans 14 amino acids.

The CDR3 here is CASSVGTPQYF. CDR3 nucleotides: TGTGCCAGCAGTGTTGGCACCCCGCAGTACTTC. This chain links TRBV2 with TRBJ2-7; no firm D call. Germline V lookup: CDR1 SNHLY, CDR2 FYNNEI. CDR3 length equals 11 residues. V was clipped by 4 bases and J by 9 bases, with 10 bases between them.

The chain has TRBV28 and TRBJ1-5; TRBD1 matches 7 bases. V lost 1 base to trimming and J lost 7 bases; unmatched junction nucleotides: 7. CDR1 and CDR2 from the germline V gene are MDHEN and SYDVKM. This CDR3 region has 15 residues. As DNA, the CDR3 is TGTGCCAGCAGTTTATTCCAGGGGGGGAGACAGCCCCAGCATTTT. Protein sequence: CASSLFQGGRQPQHF.

V usage is TRBV5-1 and J usage is TRBJ2-3, with a weak D call TRBD2 (6 bases). Germline CDR1 reads SGHRS; CDR2 reads YFSETQ. V was clipped by 3 bases and J by 2 bases, with 13 bases between them. The CDR3 totals 15 residues. CDR3 sequence reads: CASSSGTYLTDTQYF. The CDR3 DNA follows: TGCGCCAGCAGCTCGGGGACTTACCTCACAGATACGCAGTATTTT.

The chain recombines TRBV11-3 with TRBJ2-3; D might be TRBD2 (6 bases). CDR1 and CDR2 (germline): SGHNT, YENEEA. Trimming removed 1 base at V and 4 bases at J, with 12 bases between. The CDR3 has 15 amino acids. This CDR3 is CASSLGGESADTQYF. As DNA, the CDR3 is TGTGCCAGCAGCTTAGGCGGGGAGTCGGCAGATACGCAGTATTTT.

The chain employs TRBV18 and TRBJ1-4; unclear D gene. The CDR3 sequence is 18 residues long. Trimming stripped 5 bases from V and 2 bases from J, with 21 bases between. Germline V gene lookup returns CDR1 KGHSH and CDR2 LQKENI. Here the CDR3 DNA reads TGTGCCAGCTCAGTCAACCGGGCCTCGCCCCTCACTAATGAAAAACTGTTTTTT. The encoded protein is CASSVNRASPLTNEKLFF.

The rearrangement links TRBV19 to TRBJ2-4; a possible D gene is TRBD1 (7 bases). The germline gives CDR1 LNHDA, CDR2 SQIVND (reference sequence). With 6 bases removed from V and 7 bases from J, the gap between germline ends came to 16 bases. The CDR3 spans 14 residues. The CDR3 reads CASREGAGGNIQYF. For the CDR3, the DNA is TGTGCCAGTAGAGAGGGGGCAGGGGGGAACATTCAGTACTTC.

The rearrangement uses TRBV7-9 and TRBJ2-3; D is perhaps TRBD1 or TRBD2 (6 bases each). The CDR3 contains 16 residues. Per germline, CDR1 SEHNR and CDR2 FQNEAQ (reference sequence). V lost 4 bases and J lost 0, with 14 bases in between. CDR3 sequence: CASSSGGRASTDTQYF. In DNA, the CDR3 is TGTGCCAGCAGCTCCGGGGGCCGTGCGAGCACAGATACGCAGTATTTT.

The V call is TRBV5-1, the J call TRBJ1-1; a weak D match, TRBD1 (6 bases). The CDR3 is 17 residues long. The germline V gene encodes CDR1 SGHRS and CDR2 YFSETQ. V gave up 4 bases and J gave up 0 bases, with 19 bases separating them. This CDR3 reads CASSPLPQGTLNTEAFF. The CDR3 region has the DNA TGCGCCAGCAGCCCGCTCCCTCAGGGGACTTTGAACACTGAAGCTTTCTTT.

This rearrangement joins TRBV28 to TRBJ1-2; 7 bases line up with TRBD1. After removal of 5 bases from V and 3 bases from J, the junction contained 12 bases not matched to a gene. Per the germline V gene, CDR1 is MDHEN and CDR2 is SYDVKM. The CDR3 length is 16 residues. The CDR3 DNA reads TGTGCCAGCAGTCCGATATCAGGGGGGGACTACTATGGCTACACCTTC. Translation gives CASSPISGGDYYGYTF.

The CDR3 reads CASIQSDRLNYGYTF. In DNA, the CDR3 is TGTGCCAGCATCCAATCAGACAGACTTAACTATGGCTACACCTTC. The V call is TRBV7-9, the J call TRBJ1-2; tentatively, D is TRBD1 (5 bases). Trimming cost V 7 bases and J 1 base, with 16 bases left between them. CDR1 and CDR2 from the germline V gene are SEHNR and FQNEAQ (reference sequence). The CDR3 extends over 15 amino acids.

V and J are TRBV5-1 and TRBJ2-1, with a weak D call TRBD1 (5 bases). V lost 0 bases, J lost 2 bases, and 9 bases lay in between. Germline assignment: CDR1 SGHRS and CDR2 YFSETQ. This CDR3 comprises 15 residues. The CDR3 region is CASSLDEGAYNEQFF. The CDR3 region has the DNA TGCGCCAGCAGCTTGGACGAAGGGGCCTACAATGAGCAGTTCTTC.

The chain uses TRBV5-1 and TRBJ2-1; 8 positions agree with TRBD2. This CDR3 comprises 16 residues. Germline V gene data show CDR1 as SGHRS and CDR2 as YFSETQ. V lost 0 bases, J lost 4 bases, and 6 bases stayed unmatched. CDR3 nucleotide sequence: TGCGCCAGCAGCTTGGGTGCAGCGGGGGCTTACAATGAGCAGTTCTTC. The encoded protein is CASSLGAAGAYNEQFF.

V and J are TRBV5-1 and TRBJ2-5; 11 nucleotides agree with TRBD2. The length of the CDR3 is 20 residues. V lost 2 bases, J lost 4 bases, and 19 bases stayed unmatched. Per the germline V gene, CDR1 is SGHRS and CDR2 is YFSETQ. CDR3 amino acids: CASSFPGLAESLKIGETQYF. The CDR3 DNA reads TGCGCCAGCAGCTTCCCGGGACTAGCGGAGTCGCTGAAAATTGGAGAGACCCAGTACTTC.

As concerns this clone: Other DNA sequences within the sample encode an identical CDR3. The genes are TRBV5-1 and TRBJ1-4, with a weak D call TRBD1 (6 bases). V lost 0 bases to trimming and J lost 3 bases, with 6 bases between them. CDR3 length: 14 residues. The germline CDR1 and CDR2 sequences are SGHRS and YFSETQ. The CDR3 is CASSLDRANEKLFF. The DNA for the CDR3 is TGCGCCAGCAGCTTGGACAGGGCTAATGAAAAACTGTTTTTT.

The J gene is TRBJ2-7, the V gene TRBV6-1, with no clear D. Trimming took 3 bases from V and 7 from J, leaving 13 bases between them. The CDR3 totals 13 residues. CDR1 and CDR2 from the germline V gene are MNHNS and SASEGT. CDR3 in DNA: TGTGCCAGCAGTGAGGCCCCCATTAGGGAGCAGTACTTC. The encoded protein is CASSEAPIREQYF.

As regards this clone: It is likely a read error, because the conserved phenylalanine at the end of the CDR3 is missing. Because the CDR3's place on the DNA is in doubt, the DNA is left out and the CDR3 is given as listed by TCRdb. The CDR3 loop is CASSREFQKRY. The V call is TRBV2, the J call TRBJ2-7; TRBD2 is the table's D call, not checked against the DNA. Germline V gene data show CDR1 as SNHLY and CDR2 as FYNNEI. The CDR3 comprises 11 residues, both ends counted.

This clone appeared once. The chain is built from TRBV11-2 and TRBJ1-2; unclear D gene. The CDR3 covers 17 residues. Germline CDR1 and CDR2: SGHAT and FQNNGV. The V gene lost 7 bases and the J gene lost 4 bases, with 25 bases spanning the gap. In DNA form, the CDR3 reads TGTGCCAGCACCACCCTGTGGAGAAGGACGGGCGGCTATGGCTACACCTTC. Protein product: CASTTLWRRTGGYGYTF.

This sequence joins TRBV28 and TRBJ2-7; 9 bases align to TRBD1. Trimming cost V 8 bases and J 4 bases; bases outside gene matches: 6. Germline V gene lookup returns CDR1 MDHEN and CDR2 SYDVKM. The length of the CDR3 is 13 residues. DNA of the CDR3: TGTGCCAGCCAATATGACAGGGGGTACGAGCAGTACTTC. This codes for CASQYDRGYEQYF.

The chain joins TRBV7-9 to TRBJ1-1; the match to TRBD1 covers 8 bases. The junction had 6 bases not matched to a gene; V was cut back by 5 bases and J by 1 base. The CDR3 extends over 15 amino acids. Germline V gene sequence: CDR1 SEHNR, CDR2 FQNEAQ (reference sequence). CDR3 bases: TGTGCCAGCAGCCTGAGGGACAGGACGAACACTGAAGCTTTCTTT. Protein product: CASSLRDRTNTEAFF. The full variable domain, rest sourced from reference TRBV7-9 and TRBJ1-1, is DTGVSQNPRHKITKRGQNVTFRCDPISEHNRLYWYRQTLGQGPEFLTYFQNEAQLEKSRLLSDRFSAERPKGSFSTLEIQRTEQGDSAMYLCASSLRDRTNTEAFFGQGTRLTVV.

J is TRBJ2-2 and V is TRBV27; D ambiguous. The V gene lost 3 bases and the J gene lost 3 bases, with 8 bases spanning the gap. Germline values: CDR1 MNHEY, CDR2 SMNVEV (reference sequence). The CDR3 sequence is 14 residues long. The CDR3 loop is CASSLGQYTGELFF. The CDR3 DNA sequence: TGTGCCAGCAGTTTGGGTCAGTACACCGGGGAGCTGTTTTTT.

About this clone itself: Additional DNA sequences in this sample encode the identical CDR3. The rearrangement uses TRBV6-1 and TRBJ1-5, with 10 positions matching TRBD1. The germline V gene has CDR1 MNHNS and CDR2 SASEGT. V shed 1 base and J 4 bases; nucleotides not matched to a gene: 1. This CDR3 is 15 amino acids long. As DNA, the CDR3 is TGTGCCAGCAGTGAAGGGACAGGGGGAAATCAGCCCCAGCATTTT. Translating gives CASSEGTGGNQPQHF.